This T cell receptor (beta chain) stems from a study of cytomegalovirus exposure and HLA in healthy donors. The CDR3 length is 14 residues. The V gene's germline CDR1 is MNHEY and CDR2 SMNVEV (reference sequence). The ends were cut back, 6 bases at V and 5 bases at J, with 16 bases in the middle. The repertoire was sequenced with immunoSEQ multiplex PCR; TCRdb's copy has only in-frame clones and lacks some. The table shows some 290,000 clones, with 70% to 90% occurring only once. The sample holds one count of this clone. The sample was PBMCs. This rearrangement joins TRBV27 to TRBJ1-1; D is unresolved. This sequence originates from a man in his thirties or forties in good health and CMV-seronegative. CDR3 loop: CASSLAFAGTEAFF. In DNA form, the CDR3 reads TGTGCCAGCAGCCTAGCTTTTGCGGGGACTGAAGCTTTCTTT.